Below, 17 T cell receptor beta chains from the same sample are listed, as sequenced in a study of OX40 agonist ivuxolimab in advanced cancers. Sequenced by immunoSEQ multiplex PCR; TCRdb stores in-frame clones only, minus some. This sample has roughly 41,000 clones; 70% to 80% occur once, and the top ten carry less than 25%. The source was CD4+ or CD8+ T cells sorted from blood, collected in a trial of the OX40 agonist ivuxolimab. These receptors were obtained from an adult with an advanced solid tumor such as melanoma, head and neck, liver or kidney cancer.

The gene calls are TRBV7-9 and TRBJ2-7, with 9 bases lining up with TRBD1. Germline V gene data show CDR1 as SEHNR and CDR2 as FQNEAQ (reference sequence). With V trimmed by 0 bases and J by 2 bases, 5 bases remained unmatched. The CDR3 has 16 amino acids. As DNA, the CDR3 is TGTGCCAGCAGCTTAGCCTGGACAGGGGTTCCCTACGAGCAGTACTTC. Translating gives CASSLAWTGVPYEQYF.

The rearrangement uses TRBV11-3 and TRBJ2-3; 7 nucleotides line up with TRBD1. V lost 6 bases and J lost 4; bases outside the gene matches: 7. CDR1 and CDR2 (germline): SGHNT, YENEEA. The CDR3 consists of 14 residues. The CDR3 DNA is TGTGCCAGCAGAGACCGGGACAGTCCAGATACGCAGTATTTT. Protein: CASRDRDSPDTQYF.

This sequence joins TRBV5-1 and TRBJ1-2, with 8 bases matching TRBD1. The CDR3 loop spans 13 amino acids. V dropped 4 bases and J dropped 8; count of bases not matched to a gene: 7. Germline V gene data show CDR1 as SGHRS and CDR2 as YFSETQ. Here the CDR3 DNA reads TGCGCCAGCAGCCAAGGACAGGGCCCCGGCTACACCTTC. Protein sequence: CASSQGQGPGYTF. The full variable domain, completed using reference TRBV5-1 and TRBJ1-2, is KAGVTQTPRYLIKTRGQQVTLSCSPISGHRSVSWYQQTPGQGLQFLFEYFSETQRNKGNFPGRFSGRQFSNSRSEMNVSTLELGDSALYLCASSQGQGPGYTFGSGTRLTVV.

The chain joins TRBV4-1 to TRBJ1-6; D might be TRBD1 (5 bases). Germline V gene lookup returns CDR1 MGHRA and CDR2 YSYEKL. There are 17 residues in the CDR3. Deletions cut 3 bases from V and 10 bases from J, with 22 bases between. The CDR3 region is CASSHAAPRQKGSPLHF. CDR3 nucleotides: TGCGCCAGCAGCCATGCAGCCCCACGACAGAAAGGGTCACCCCTCCACTTT.

The chain is built from TRBV5-1 and TRBJ2-3; 7 bases agree with TRBD2. Trimming at V came to 4 bases and at J to 4 bases, leaving 3 bases not matched to a gene. This CDR3 has 13 amino acids. Per germline, CDR1 SGHRS and CDR2 YFSETQ. CDR3 coding DNA: TGCGCCAGCAGCGACCTAGCGGCAGATACGCAGTATTTT. It specifies CASSDLAADTQYF.

This clone was seen just once. The genes are TRBV18 and TRBJ1-1; D call uncertain. Germline loops: CDR1 KGHSH, CDR2 LQKENI. Between the trimmed V and J ends, which lost 2 bases and 2 bases, there was a span of 12 bases. The CDR3 extends over 15 amino acids. CDR3 nucleotide sequence: TGTGCCAGCTCACCAGATCAGGCCGGTAACACTGAAGCTTTCTTT. It specifies CASSPDQAGNTEAFF.

The chain has TRBV7-4 and TRBJ1-1, with unresolved D. V lost 5 bases to trimming and J lost 7 bases, with 17 bases between them. CDR3 length: 14 residues. Germline-derived CDR1 and CDR2 are SGHVT and SQSDAQ. CDR3 sequence reads: CASSKRWVLIEAFF. Written as DNA, the CDR3 is TGTGCCAGCAGCAAAAGGTGGGTCTTGATTGAAGCTTTCTTT.

V gene TRBV7-3 combines with J gene TRBJ1-1, with D maybe TRBD1 (6 bases). Germline values: CDR1 SGHTA, CDR2 FQGTGA. V was clipped by 1 base and J by 5 bases, with 11 bases between them. This CDR3 is 14 amino acids long. DNA for the CDR3: TGTGCCAGCAGCTTAAATGCAGGGGTTACTGAAGCTTTCTTT. It specifies CASSLNAGVTEAFF.

The genes are TRBV7-9 and TRBJ2-3, with D possibly matching TRBD2 (6 bases). The length of the CDR3 is 19 residues. CDR1 and CDR2 (germline): SEHNR, FQNEAQ (reference sequence). Trimming took 5 bases from V and 0 from J, leaving 24 bases between them. The CDR3 sequence: CASSLQTQRVAVSTDTQYF. DNA for the CDR3: TGTGCCAGCAGCCTACAGACGCAACGGGTAGCGGTTAGCACAGATACGCAGTATTTT.

The chain uses TRBV5-8 and TRBJ1-4; TRBD1 might be the D (5 bases). Trimming removed 0 bases from V and 5 bases from J, with 8 bases in between. There are 14 residues in the CDR3. The germline V gene has CDR1 SGHTS and CDR2 YDEGEE. CDR3 DNA sequence: TGTGCCAGCAGCTTGGGACAGCCCAATGAAAAACTGTTTTTT. This gives the protein CASSLGQPNEKLFF.

The V gene is TRBV5-1, the J gene TRBJ2-3; 10 bases agree with TRBD1. Germline V gene lookup returns CDR1 SGHRS and CDR2 YFSETQ. The CDR3 covers 15 residues. V dropped 0 bases and J dropped 4; count of bases not matched to a gene: 2. This CDR3 is CASSLGQGAADTQYF. The CDR3 coding sequence is TGCGCCAGCAGCTTGGGACAGGGGGCGGCAGATACGCAGTATTTT.

The V call is TRBV9, the J call TRBJ2-1, with D tentatively TRBD1 (5 bases). This CDR3 is built from 17 residues. The germline V and J ends were trimmed by 0 bases and 1 base, with 14 bases remaining between them. Germline CDR1 SGDLS, CDR2 YYNGEE. CDR3 protein: CASSVETALMSYNEQFF. Here the CDR3 DNA reads TGTGCCAGCAGCGTAGAGACAGCTCTGATGTCCTACAATGAGCAGTTCTTC.

The chain uses TRBV15 and TRBJ2-5; 7 positions agree with TRBD2. The V gene end was trimmed by 4 bases and the J gene end by 1 base; junction bases not matched to a gene: 9. CDR3 size: 16 residues. CDR1 is LNHNV and CDR2 is YYDKDF in the germline V gene (reference sequence). This chain's CDR3 is CATSNLLGGIQETQYF. The DNA of the CDR3 is TGTGCCACCAGCAACCTCCTCGGGGGGATCCAAGAGACCCAGTACTTC.

V and J are TRBV7-2 and TRBJ2-5, with TRBD2 matching over 11 bases. Per germline, CDR1 SGHTA and CDR2 FQGNSA. CDR3 length equals 16 residues. V dropped 3 bases and J dropped 5; count of bases not matched to a gene: 8. CDR3 in amino acids: CASSFWPSGRYETQYF. The CDR3 DNA is TGTGCCAGCAGCTTTTGGCCTAGCGGGAGGTATGAGACCCAGTACTTC.

V and J are TRBV27 and TRBJ1-2, with 7 bases fitting TRBD1. The V segment lost 5 bases and the J segment 7 bases; nucleotides outside the gene matches: 10. Germline V gene data show CDR1 as MNHEY and CDR2 as SMNVEV (reference sequence). This CDR3 comprises 14 residues. CDR3 DNA: TGTGCCAGCAGTCCGACAGGGCGAGGACTTGGCTACACCTTC. Protein sequence: CASSPTGRGLGYTF.

The chain joins TRBV14 to TRBJ1-6; the D gene is possibly TRBD1 (6 bases). Germline CDR1 SGHDN, CDR2 FVKESK. Deletions cut 3 bases from V and 9 bases from J, with 12 bases between. The CDR3 has 14 amino acids. The CDR3, as DNA: TGTGCCAGCAGCCACGGACAGCCTCTTTCACCCCTCCACTTT. This sequence encodes CASSHGQPLSPLHF.

This rearrangement joins TRBV4-3 to TRBJ1-4; D gene ambiguous. Germline-derived CDR1 and CDR2 are LGHNA and YSLEER. Trimming took off 5 bases at V and 1 base at J, with 8 bases between the two ends. CDR3 size: 14 residues. The CDR3 DNA is TGCGCCAGCAGCTTATCGGAAACTAATGAAAAACTGTTTTTT. It specifies CASSLSETNEKLFF.